Below, one T cell receptor (beta chain) is given with its context. What it binds is unknown. The data belong to a study of T cell responses to AZD1222 COVID-19 vaccine. The study's findings and limits: Only a handful of AZD1222 recipients tested seropositive at baseline. Donors, mostly white British, included more females; clonal diversity was possibly underestimated. Nearly half of the spike-specific TCRs reportedly recognize variant regions that carry no mutations.

The junction had 10 bases not matched to a gene; V was cut back by 6 bases and J by 5 bases. The CDR3 length is 16 residues. Germline V gene lookup returns CDR1 SEHNR and CDR2 FQNEAQ (reference sequence). Method: immunoSEQ multiplex PCR; TCRdb's copy keeps in-frame clones and lacks some. Of 90,000 to 120,000 clones listed, around 91% are singletons. The source of this sequence is an adult in good health. The chain couples TRBV7-9 to TRBJ2-2; 9 bases map to TRBD1. Specimen: peripheral blood, collected on day 0 of AZD1222 vaccination. For the CDR3, the DNA is TGTGCCAGCAGAGGACCGGGACAGGGAGGGACCGGGGAGCTGTTTTTT. This codes for CASRGPGQGGTGELFF.